The present T cell receptor (beta chain) was sequenced within a study of blood T cell repertoires in COVID-19. In the study overall: Researchers got acute and convalescent COVID-19 samples from the United States, Italy and Spain.

Clones were read by immunoSEQ multiplex PCR, and TCRdb kept only the in-frame ones, dropping some. The profile shows 200,000 to 250,000 clones, about 85% of them singletons. The germline CDR1 and CDR2 sequences are MNHEY and SVGAGI. Trimming removed 7 bases from V and 0 bases from J, with 9 bases in between. This CDR3 contains 13 residues. Sequencing input: peripheral blood. This sequence joins TRBV6-5 and TRBJ2-5; weak D call: TRBD1 (5 bases). The sequence derives from a woman aged 45 to 65 with COVID-19, enrolled during active disease. CDR3 loop: CASTQEYQETQYF. The CDR3 DNA reads as TGTGCCAGCACACAGGAGTACCAAGAGACCCAGTACTTC.